This T cell receptor (beta chain) came from a study of blood T cell repertoires in COVID-19. Study-wide context: Acute-phase and convalescent COVID-19 samples originated in the United States, Italy and Spain.

From germline, CDR1 is SNHLY and CDR2 FYNNEI. The J segment lost 5 bases and the V segment lost 6 bases, leaving 13 bases of the junction unmatched. CDR3 size: 18 residues. Authors' data handling: Amplified reference gene primers provided the basis for estimating nucleated cell counts. This table comes from immunoSEQ multiplex PCR, and its TCRdb copy is limited to in-frame clones, with some not included. V and J calls plus clone size are reproduced from that table; the DNA served to infer D and trimming. The repertoire holds approximately 150,000 clones, with over 60% as singletons. The origin of this receptor is a man aged 50 or older with acute or convalescent COVID-19. The source material was peripheral blood. The rearrangement links TRBV2 to TRBJ2-5; TRBD2 aligns across 15 bases. CDR3 amino acids: CASRPGLAGGPGRETQYF. The CDR3 bases are TGTGCCAGCAGACCCGGACTAGCGGGGGGGCCGGGGCGGGAGACCCAGTACTTC.